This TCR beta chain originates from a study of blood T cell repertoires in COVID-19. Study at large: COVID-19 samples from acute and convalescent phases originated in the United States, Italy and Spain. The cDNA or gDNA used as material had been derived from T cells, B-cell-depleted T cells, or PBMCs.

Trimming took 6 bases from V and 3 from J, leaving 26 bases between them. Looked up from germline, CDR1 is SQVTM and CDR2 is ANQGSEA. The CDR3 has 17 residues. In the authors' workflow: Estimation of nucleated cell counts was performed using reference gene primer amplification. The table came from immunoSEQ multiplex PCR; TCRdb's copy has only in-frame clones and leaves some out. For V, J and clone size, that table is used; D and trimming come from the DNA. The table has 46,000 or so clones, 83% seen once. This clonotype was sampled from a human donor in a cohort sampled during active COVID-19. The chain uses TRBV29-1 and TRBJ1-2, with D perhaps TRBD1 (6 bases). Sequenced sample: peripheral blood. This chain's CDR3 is CSVHIWGRTGKDYGYTF. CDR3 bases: TGCAGCGTGCATATCTGGGGGCGGACGGGGAAGGACTATGGCTACACCTTC. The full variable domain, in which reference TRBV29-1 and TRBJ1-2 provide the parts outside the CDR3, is SAVISQKPSRDICQRGTSLTIQCQVDSQVTMMFWYRQQPGQSLTLIATANQGSEATYESGFVIDKFPISRPNLTFSTLTVSNMSPEDSSIYLCSVHIWGRTGKDYGYTFGSGTRLTVV.